This T cell receptor (beta chain) was recovered during a study of OX40 agonist ivuxolimab in advanced cancers. In the study overall: Dose-escalation subjects each had hepatocellular carcinoma, melanoma, renal cell or head and neck cancer. Notes on the study in general: Part of the nonresponder group also had normalized T-cell clonal expansion that was low. Clonal expansion among partial responders at 0.1-3.0 mg/kg ranked near the lowest. CD8+ T cells averaged more expanded clones than CD4+.

The protocol was immunoSEQ multiplex PCR, while the TCRdb copy is restricted to in-frame clones and leaves out a portion. The sample lists some 86,000 clones; around 82% were seen once. A remark on this clone: What it recognizes is unknown.

The CDR3 length is 15 residues. The V end lost 4 bases, the J end lost 0 bases, and 11 bases lay between the germline ends. The V gene's germline CDR1 is SGHDT and CDR2 YYEEEE. This material consisted of CD4+ or CD8+ T cells sorted from blood, taken in a trial of the OX40 agonist ivuxolimab. The chain joins TRBV5-6 to TRBJ1-3; possible D gene TRBD1, 5 bases. This TCR came from an adult with an advanced solid tumor such as melanoma, head and neck, liver or kidney cancer. CDR3 sequence (DNA): TGTGCCAGCAGCGTTGACGGGGGCTCTGGAAACACCATATATTTT. This translates into CASSVDGGSGNTIYF.